This T cell receptor beta chain originates from a study of spatial heterogeneity in lung cancer. Whole-study findings and limits: Counts of expanded alpha and beta TCRs within tumors tracked the tumor nonsynonymous mutation count. In tumor T cells, estimated coverage reached roughly 6.7% for alpha chains and approximately 14% for beta chains.

MiXCR was run by TCRdb on the 5' RACE reads, yielding one entry per CDR3 protein. The sample comprises 12,000 or so distinct CDR3 sequences, approximately 15% of which are singletons, and about 14% rests with the top ten. Details on this clonotype: Its antigen is not identified.

As to time point: sample taken at primary tumor resection. Donation came from roughly 72 patients with untreated early-stage non-small cell lung cancer. Germline CDR1 reads WSHSY; CDR2 reads SAAADI. Trimming removed 8 bases at V and 3 bases at J, with 19 bases between. CDR3 length equals 15 residues. This receptor was taken from a male donor with early-stage non-small cell lung cancer. The chain combines TRBV10-2 with TRBJ1-1, with D possibly matching TRBD1 (6 bases). The specimen was lung tumor tissue, collected at surgery. The DNA of the CDR3 is TGCGCCAGCCGACCAGGAACAGGGTTCTACACTGAAGCTTTCTTT. Its translation: CASRPGTGFYTEAFF.